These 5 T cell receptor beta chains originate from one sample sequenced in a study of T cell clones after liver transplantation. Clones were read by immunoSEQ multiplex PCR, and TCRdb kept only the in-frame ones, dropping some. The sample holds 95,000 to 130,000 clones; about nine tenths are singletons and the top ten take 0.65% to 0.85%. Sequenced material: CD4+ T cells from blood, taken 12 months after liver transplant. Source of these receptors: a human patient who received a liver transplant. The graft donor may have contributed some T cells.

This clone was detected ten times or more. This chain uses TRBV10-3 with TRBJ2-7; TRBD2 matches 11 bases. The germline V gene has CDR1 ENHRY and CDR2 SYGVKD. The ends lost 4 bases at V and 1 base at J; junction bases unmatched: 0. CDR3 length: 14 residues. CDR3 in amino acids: CAISGLAGSYEQYF. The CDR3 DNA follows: TGTGCCATCAGTGGACTAGCGGGATCCTACGAGCAGTACTTC.

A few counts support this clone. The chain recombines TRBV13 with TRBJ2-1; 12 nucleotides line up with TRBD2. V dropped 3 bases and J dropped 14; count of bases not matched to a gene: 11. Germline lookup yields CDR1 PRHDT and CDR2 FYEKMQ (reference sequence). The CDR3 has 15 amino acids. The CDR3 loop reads CASSFELAGGRGKFF. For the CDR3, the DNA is TGTGCCAGCAGCTTCGAGCTAGCGGGAGGGCGCGGCAAGTTCTTC.

The CDR3 is CSAGGTGDQPQHF. CDR3 in DNA: TGCAGCGCTGGAGGGACGGGGGATCAGCCCCAGCATTTT. The rearrangement uses TRBV29-1 and TRBJ1-5, with D tentatively TRBD1 (5 bases). Trimming left V 7 bases short and J 5 bases short, with 15 bases between. The CDR3 runs 13 residues. Germline values: CDR1 SQVTM, CDR2 ANQGSEA. Full variable domain (remainder filled in from reference TRBV29-1 and TRBJ1-5): SAVISQKPSRDICQRGTSLTIQCQVDSQVTMMFWYRQQPGQSLTLIATANQGSEATYESGFVIDKFPISRPNLTFSTLTVSNMSPEDSSIYLCSAGGTGDQPQHFGDGTRLSIL.

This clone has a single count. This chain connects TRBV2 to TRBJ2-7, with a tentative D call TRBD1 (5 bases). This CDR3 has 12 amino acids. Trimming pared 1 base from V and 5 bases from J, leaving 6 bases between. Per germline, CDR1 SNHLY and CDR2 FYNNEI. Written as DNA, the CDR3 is TGTGCCAGCAGTGAAGTAGGGGACGAGCAGTACTTC. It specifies CASSEVGDEQYF.

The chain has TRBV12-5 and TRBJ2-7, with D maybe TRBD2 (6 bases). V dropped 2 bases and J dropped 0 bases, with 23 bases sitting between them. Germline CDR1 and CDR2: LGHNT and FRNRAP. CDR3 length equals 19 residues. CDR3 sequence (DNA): TGTGCTAGTGGTTTGTTTGCTCGTCCGATAGCGGAGAGCTCCTACGAGCAGTACTTC. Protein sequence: CASGLFARPIAESSYEQYF.